This TCR beta chain was sequenced for a study of blood T cell repertoires in COVID-19. Whole-study context: Specimens from acute and convalescent COVID-19 originated in the United States, Italy and Spain.

Original data processing: How many nucleated cells were present was estimated from reference gene primer amplification. Assay used: immunoSEQ multiplex PCR; TCRdb lists only in-frame clones, some missing. The DNA was the basis for D and trimming; V, J and clone size are from that table. The data hold under 250,000 clones, with approximately 80% observed a single time. The receptor comes from a human donor in a cohort sampled during active COVID-19. Sequenced: peripheral blood.

CDR3: CASSGQGSTDTQYF. CDR3 coding DNA: TGTGCCAGCAGTGGACAGGGGAGCACAGATACGCAGTATTTT. The chain couples TRBV28 to TRBJ2-3; 9 nucleotides match TRBD1. This CDR3 is built from 14 residues. Germline V CDR1 and CDR2: MDHEN, SYDVKM. With V trimmed by 5 bases and J by 0 bases, 0 bases remained unmatched.